The clone carrying this TCR beta chain has a count of ten or more. Its antigen is unidentified. TCRdb analysed the RACE reads with MiXCR anew, one entry per CDR3 protein. Of just under 350,000 distinct CDR3 sequences in the sample, 6% to 8.5% were seen once. With 7 bases removed from V and 5 bases from J, the gap between germline ends came to 13 bases. Germline V gene data show CDR1 as SGHRS and CDR2 as YFSETQ. The CDR3 is 12 residues long. The data originate from a study of human T cells and chemical hapten exposure. Notes on the study in general: The presence of alopecia in the donors means their immune response may differ from healthy people's.

As for time point: patch test 1, 2 weeks after DPC sensitization. Treatment described: therapeutic diphenylcyclopropenone sensitization with weekly scalp DPC. The sample in question was whole blood, obtained in connection with sensitization to the hapten diphenylcyclopropenone (DPC). The TCR comes from a young woman with alopecia areata. Some clones in this sample may be carry-over from other donors' samples. The chain joins TRBV5-1 to TRBJ2-7; a weak D match, TRBD1 (6 bases). CDR3 DNA sequence: TGCGCCAGCTCCCGGGACATTGACGAGCAGTACTTC. Its translation is CASSRDIDEQYF.